The clone carrying this T cell receptor (beta chain) was recorded at least ten times. Its antigen remains unidentified. These data originate in a study of regulatory T cells in long-lasting Graves disease. Study results and limitations: Comparison showed that persistent patients shared more public clonotypes (roughly 2,500) than new patients (966). TCR diversity was lower in persistent Graves' patients than in newly diagnosed ones. TRBV28, TRBJ1-2 and TRBJ2-5 were segments that persistent disease favored.

To make TCR beta libraries, researchers used iRepertoire HTBI primers and Arm-PCR of CDR3 regions. TCRdb independently ran MiXCR on the multiplex PCR reads; one entry per CDR3 protein. The data hold 300,000 to 500,000 distinct CDR3 sequences, with about a fifth observed a single time. V shed 10 bases, J shed 1 base, and the junction held 11 bases outside the gene matches. Germline values: CDR1 MNHNS, CDR2 SASEGT. This CDR3 spans 16 amino acids. Time point meaning: persistent/refractory GD, antithyroid drugs over 5 years with positive TRAb. The TCR library used RNA extracted from PBMCs. This chain joins TRBV6-1 and TRBJ2-2, with 8 bases identical to TRBD1. Sequencing was performed on peripheral blood mononuclear cells (PBMCs), taken when the disease was refractory, from a patient treated with antithyroid drugs. This clonotype originated in a female donor with Graves disease. The CDR3 region is CATDRANPLNTGELFF. CDR3 bases: TGTGCCACGGACAGGGCAAACCCTCTGAACACCGGGGAGCTGTTTTTT.